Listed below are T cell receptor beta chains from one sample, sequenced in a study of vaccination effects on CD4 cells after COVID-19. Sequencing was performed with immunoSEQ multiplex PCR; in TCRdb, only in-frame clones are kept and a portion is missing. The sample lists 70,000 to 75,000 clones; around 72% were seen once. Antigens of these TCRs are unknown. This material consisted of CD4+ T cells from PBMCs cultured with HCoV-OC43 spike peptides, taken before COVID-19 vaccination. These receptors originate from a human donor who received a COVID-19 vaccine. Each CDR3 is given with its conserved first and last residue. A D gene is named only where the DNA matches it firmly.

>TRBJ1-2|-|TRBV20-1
CSARGSGYTF
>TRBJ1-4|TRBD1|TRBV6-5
CASEEGQASSRLFF
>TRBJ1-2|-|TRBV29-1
CSVERDWGGYTF
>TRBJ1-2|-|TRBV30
CAWERNYGYTF
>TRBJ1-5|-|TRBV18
CASSLGPGGSNQPQHF
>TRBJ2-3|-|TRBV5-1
CASSLQTSSDLSTDTQYF
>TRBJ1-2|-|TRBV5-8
CASSFWDGGGYGYTF
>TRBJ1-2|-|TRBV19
CASSLQIGYGYTF
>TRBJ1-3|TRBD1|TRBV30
CAWRRTGAGNTIYF
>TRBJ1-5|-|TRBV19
CASSMEGSSNQPQHF